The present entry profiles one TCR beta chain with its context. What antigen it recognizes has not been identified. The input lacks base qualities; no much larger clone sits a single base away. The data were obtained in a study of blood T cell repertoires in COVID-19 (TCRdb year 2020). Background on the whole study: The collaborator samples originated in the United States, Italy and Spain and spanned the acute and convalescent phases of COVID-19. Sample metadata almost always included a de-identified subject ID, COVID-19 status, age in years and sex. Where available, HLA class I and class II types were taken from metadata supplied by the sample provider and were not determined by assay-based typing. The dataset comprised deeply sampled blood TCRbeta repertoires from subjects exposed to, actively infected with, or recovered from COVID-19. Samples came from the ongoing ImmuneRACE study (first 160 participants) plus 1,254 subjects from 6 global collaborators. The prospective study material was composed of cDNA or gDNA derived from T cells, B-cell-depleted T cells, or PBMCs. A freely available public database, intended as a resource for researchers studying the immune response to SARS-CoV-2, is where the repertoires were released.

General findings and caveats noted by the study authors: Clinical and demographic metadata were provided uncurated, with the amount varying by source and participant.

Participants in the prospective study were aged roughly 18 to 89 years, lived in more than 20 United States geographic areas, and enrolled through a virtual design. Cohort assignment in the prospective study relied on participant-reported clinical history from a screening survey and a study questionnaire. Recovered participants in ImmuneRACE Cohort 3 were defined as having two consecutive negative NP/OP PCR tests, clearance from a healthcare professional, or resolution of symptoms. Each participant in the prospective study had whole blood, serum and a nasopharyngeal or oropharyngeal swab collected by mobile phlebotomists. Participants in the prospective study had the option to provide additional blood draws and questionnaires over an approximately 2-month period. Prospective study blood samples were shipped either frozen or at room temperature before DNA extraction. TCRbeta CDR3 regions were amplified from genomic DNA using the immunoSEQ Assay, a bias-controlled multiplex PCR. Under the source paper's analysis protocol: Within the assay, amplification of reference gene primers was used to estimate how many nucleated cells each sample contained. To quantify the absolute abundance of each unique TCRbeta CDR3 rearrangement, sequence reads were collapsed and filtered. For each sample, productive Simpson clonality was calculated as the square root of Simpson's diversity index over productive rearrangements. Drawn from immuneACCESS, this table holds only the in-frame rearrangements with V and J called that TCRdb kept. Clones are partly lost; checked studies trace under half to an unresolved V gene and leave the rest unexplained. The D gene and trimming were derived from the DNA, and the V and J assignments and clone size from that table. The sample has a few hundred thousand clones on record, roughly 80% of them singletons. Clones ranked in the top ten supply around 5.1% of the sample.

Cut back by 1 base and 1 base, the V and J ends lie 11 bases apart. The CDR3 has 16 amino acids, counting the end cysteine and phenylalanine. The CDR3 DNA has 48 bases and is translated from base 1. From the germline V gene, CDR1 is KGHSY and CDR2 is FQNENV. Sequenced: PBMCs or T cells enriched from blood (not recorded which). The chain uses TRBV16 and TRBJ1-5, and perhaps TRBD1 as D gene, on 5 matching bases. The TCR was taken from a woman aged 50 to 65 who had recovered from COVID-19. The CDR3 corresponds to CASSQLSGGSNQPQHF. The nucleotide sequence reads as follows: TGTGCCAGCAGCCAATTGTCTGGGGGGAGCAATCAGCCCCAGCATTTT.